Described below is a single T cell receptor beta chain sequence and its context. Its antigen is not known. This record belongs to a study of PD-1 blockade in mismatch repair-deficient tumors. About the research overall: Enrolled 2013-2016, patients had progressing, pretreated mismatch repair-deficient cancers of about a dozen types.

Findings and caveats of the study: After pembrolizumab, tumor-resident clones rose rapidly, then generally contracted before radiologic responses.

Trimming left V 1 base short and J 2 bases short, with 14 bases between. Germline-derived CDR1 and CDR2 are MDHEN and SYDVKM. The length of the CDR3 is 16 residues. The method was immunoSEQ multiplex PCR; TCRdb's version includes in-frame clones alone and lacks a portion of them. The sample lists about 130,000 clones, roughly 90% seen once, with 10% to 15% in the top ten. Source: peripheral blood, taken approximately 72 weeks after starting pembrolizumab. The receptor comes from an adult with mismatch repair-deficient cancer. The rearrangement links TRBV28 to TRBJ2-5; tentatively, D is TRBD2 (6 bases). The CDR3 DNA reads TGTGCCAGCAGTTTATTTGGGGGACTCACGCAAGAGACCCAGTACTTC. Protein sequence: CASSLFGGLTQETQYF.